This T cell receptor (beta chain) was retrieved from a study of blood T cells in healthy people across ages. Study in general: For every two T cells, template switching captured about one barcoded beta molecule.

Trimming pared 6 bases from V and 3 bases from J, leaving 8 bases between. This CDR3 is built from 13 residues. In germline, CDR1 is LNHNV, CDR2 YYDKDF (reference sequence). Then a second PCR, running about 7 to 11 cycles, was carried out with a sample-barcoded 5' primer and a J-beta primer mix. From the 5' RACE reads, TCRdb called clonotypes with MiXCR, one entry per CDR3 protein. The table shows over 600,000 distinct CDR3 sequences, with under 25% occurring only once. The study drew donors from healthy Caucasian individuals in Russia aged about 6 to 100. In its sample, this clonotype was seen a few times.

Sequencing was carried out using blood. The chain couples TRBV15 to TRBJ1-4; D is possibly TRBD1 (5 bases). The clonotype originates from a man in his sixties or seventies in good health. Here the CDR3 reads CATRQASNEKLFF. CDR3 sequence (DNA): TGTGCCACCAGACAGGCGTCTAATGAAAAACTGTTTTTT.